This entry describes one T cell receptor beta chain. What it binds is not known. Method: immunoSEQ multiplex PCR; TCRdb's copy keeps in-frame clones and lacks some. This table has 150,000 to 200,000 clones, 90% to 95% appearing once. This entry comes from a study of T cell responses to AZD1222 COVID-19 vaccine. This CDR3 has 14 amino acids. CDR1 and CDR2 (germline): MNHEY, SVGAGI. Trimming removed 8 bases from V and 1 base from J, with 12 bases in between. The study, taken as a whole, reports: No repertoire was sampled before or during the peak T cell response, only after it. Two doses of AZD1222 preceded a rise in Spike-specific TCR breadth and depth.

The sequences come from peripheral blood, collected on day 0 of AZD1222 vaccination. The genes are TRBV6-5 and TRBJ1-5; possible D gene TRBD1, 5 bases. This clonotype was obtained from an adult in good health. CDR3 coding DNA: TGTGCCAGCTCCCGGGGGGGGAGCAATCAGCCCCAGCATTTT. Amino acid sequence: CASSRGGSNQPQHF.